These T cell receptor beta chains were read from a single sample in a study of vaccination effects on CD4 cells after COVID-19. Their antigen targets remain unknown. The table came from immunoSEQ multiplex PCR; TCRdb's copy has only in-frame clones and leaves some out. The sample lists fewer than 50,000 clones; around four fifths were seen once. This material consisted of CD4+ T cells from PBMCs cultured with HCoV-NL63 spike peptides, taken after COVID-19 vaccination. The receptors come from a human donor who received a COVID-19 vaccine. Some clones in this sample may be carry-over from other donors' samples. CDR3s leave out the opening cysteine and the closing phenylalanine or tryptophan. Fields, in order: J gene, V gene, CDR3 protein.

>TRBJ2-1|TRBV25-1
ASTPRPGAGGHNEQF
>TRBJ1-1|TRBV2
ASSRLKNTEAF
>TRBJ1-2|TRBV6-1
ASSEEAGGGYGYT
>TRBJ2-5|TRBV7-6
ASSLGAGGPLQTQY
>TRBJ2-3|TRBV24-1
ATGDTSTDTQY
>TRBJ2-2|TRBV9
ASSAPRGGTNTGELF
>TRBJ2-4|TRBV4-3
ASSPRLAGANPATIAKNIQY
>TRBJ1-4|TRBV18
ASSQTATNEKLF
>TRBJ2-5|TRBV2
ASTGLQETQY
>TRBJ2-6|TRBV7-2
ASSSLRGAGANVLT